Below are 10 T cell receptor beta chains sequenced from a single sample in a study of tumor-infiltrating lymphocytes in localized non-small cell lung cancer. The protocol was immunoSEQ multiplex PCR, while the TCRdb copy is restricted to in-frame clones and leaves out a portion. The repertoire holds 13,000 or so clones, around three fifths seen once, with 6% to 9% in the top ten. The material sequenced was lung tumor tissue. All receptors come from a human donor with non-small cell lung cancer.

This clone is judged medium-sized (0.01 to 0.1%). V and J are TRBV30 and TRBJ1-1, with D hard to call. V was clipped by 4 bases and J by 3 bases, with 12 bases between them. The CDR3 runs to 13 residues. CDR1 GTSNPN and CDR2 SVGIG come from the germline V gene (reference sequence). CDR3 loop: CAWTPLGYTEAFF. CDR3 nucleotides: TGTGCCTGGACGCCGCTTGGATACACTGAAGCTTTCTTT.

The chain has TRBV2 and TRBJ1-2; 11 nucleotides agree with TRBD1. Looked up from germline, CDR1 is SNHLY and CDR2 is FYNNEI. The CDR3 contains 18 residues. J was trimmed by 1 base and V by 5 bases; bases with no gene match: 12. Written as DNA, the CDR3 is TGTGCCAGCAGTCCAAGTCCCGGGACAGGGGGATTTAACTATGGCTACACCTTC. Translation gives CASSPSPGTGGFNYGYTF.

This chain uses TRBV19 with TRBJ1-5; D gene unclear. The CDR3 spans 14 residues. V was trimmed by 10 bases and J by 1 base, leaving 14 bases between them. Germline V CDR1 and CDR2: LNHDA, SQIVND (reference sequence). The CDR3 coding sequence is TGTGCCACCGGTGGGCGGCAGAGCAATCAGCCCCAGCATTTT. Translation gives CATGGRQSNQPQHF.

This chain joins TRBV29-1 and TRBJ2-7; D could derive from TRBD1 or TRBD2 (7 bases each). The V gene's germline CDR1 is SQVTM and CDR2 ANQGSEA. V gave up 5 bases and J gave up 0 bases, with 14 bases separating them. The CDR3 contains 14 residues. This CDR3 reads CSVKTGTNSYEQYF. The DNA for the CDR3 is TGCAGCGTTAAGACAGGGACTAACTCCTACGAGCAGTACTTC.

In this sample, this clone turned up a few times. The V and J genes are TRBV29-1 and TRBJ1-2; no clear D gene. Germline V gene data show CDR1 as SQVTM and CDR2 as ANQGSEA. V was pared by 5 bases and J by 7 bases, with 11 bases between. This CDR3 has 11 amino acids. This CDR3 reads CSVPGHLGYTF. Here the CDR3 DNA reads TGCAGCGTTCCGGGCCATCTTGGCTACACCTTC. Based on the CDR3 plus reference TRBV29-1 and TRBJ1-2, the full variable domain is SAVISQKPSRDICQRGTSLTIQCQVDSQVTMMFWYRQQPGQSLTLIATANQGSEATYESGFVIDKFPISRPNLTFSTLTVSNMSPEDSSIYLCSVPGHLGYTFGSGTRLTVV.

In this sample, this clone is medium-sized. This chain joins TRBV11-3 and TRBJ2-1; 9 positions agree with TRBD1. Germline CDR1 SGHNT, CDR2 YENEEA. The ends lost 1 base at V and 5 bases at J; junction bases unmatched: 3. CDR3 size: 15 residues. This chain's CDR3 is CASSLGTGVDNEQFF. The DNA for the CDR3 is TGTGCCAGCAGCTTAGGGACAGGGGTGGACAATGAGCAGTTCTTC.

This clone came up a few times. The chain uses TRBV10-3 and TRBJ1-1, with 11 nucleotides matching TRBD1. The length of the CDR3 is 16 residues. Losses at the gene ends were 4 bases for V and 3 bases for J; bases not matched to a gene: 7. Germline assignment: CDR1 ENHRY and CDR2 SYGVKD. The CDR3 nucleotides read TGTGCCATCAGTGCTGGGACAGGGGGATTTGACACTGAAGCTTTCTTT. It specifies CAISAGTGGFDTEAFF.

This chain uses TRBV29-1 with TRBJ2-5; D is possibly TRBD1 or TRBD2 (7 bases each). CDR1 and CDR2 from the germline V gene are SQVTM and ANQGSEA. This CDR3 comprises 12 residues. Trimming shortened V by 4 bases and J by 4 bases, and 10 bases separated the two germline ends. CDR3 region: CSVGRGGETQYF. As DNA, the CDR3 is TGCAGCGTTGGCAGGGGGGGAGAGACCCAGTACTTC.

The rearrangement uses TRBV5-1 and TRBJ2-3; 7 bases map to TRBD1. CDR3 length equals 14 residues. V gave up 6 bases and J gave up 0 bases; unmatched junction bases: 4. In germline, CDR1 is SGHRS, CDR2 YFSETQ. CDR3 bases: TGCGCCAGCACTCGGACAGGCAGCACAGATACGCAGTATTTT. This encodes CASTRTGSTDTQYF.

The chain carries TRBV5-1 and TRBJ2-1, with D maybe TRBD2 (6 bases). The germline gives CDR1 SGHRS, CDR2 YFSETQ. This CDR3 region has 13 residues. The V gene lost 6 bases and the J gene lost 4 bases, with 11 bases spanning the gap. The CDR3 DNA is TGCGCCAGCACCGCCGGGACTTACAATGAGCAGTTCTTC. It translates to CASTAGTYNEQFF.